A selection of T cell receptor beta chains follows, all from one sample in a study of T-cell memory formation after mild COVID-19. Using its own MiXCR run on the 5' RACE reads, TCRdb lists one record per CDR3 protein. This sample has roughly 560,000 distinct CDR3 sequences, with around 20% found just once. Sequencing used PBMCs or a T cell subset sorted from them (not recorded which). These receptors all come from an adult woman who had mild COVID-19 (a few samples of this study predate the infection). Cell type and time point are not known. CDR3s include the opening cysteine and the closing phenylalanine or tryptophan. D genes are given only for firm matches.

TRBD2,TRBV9,CASSVLAERNTQYF
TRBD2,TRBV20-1,CSARWAGGVHNEQFF
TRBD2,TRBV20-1,CSAYLAGGSYEQYF
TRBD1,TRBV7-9,CASSVLDRGHETQYF
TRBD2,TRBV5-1,CASGSGGVPYEQFF
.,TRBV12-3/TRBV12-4,CASSLRYNEQFF
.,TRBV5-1,CASSLEGPHQPQHF
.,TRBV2,CASRRRELFF
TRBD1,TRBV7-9,CASSSDRTGRVSYNSPLHF
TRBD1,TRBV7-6,CASSSRTGRSIQYF
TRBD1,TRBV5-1,CASSLPAGGSREQYF
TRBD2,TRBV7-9,CASSLRVLLAGGSSGANVLTF
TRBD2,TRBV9,CASSPGGGELFF
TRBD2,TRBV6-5,CASSLRGAYEQYF
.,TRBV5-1,CASRSRDTNQETQYF
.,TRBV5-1,CASSLGGSGNSRYEQYF
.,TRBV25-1,CASRTGSHEQYF
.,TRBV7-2,CASSNRAQGFGNQPQHF
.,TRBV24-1,CATSSGGVEEKLFF
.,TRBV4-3,CASSQDGQGTDTQYF
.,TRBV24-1,CATSDPRRRDNEQFF
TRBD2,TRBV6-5,CASLPGVLAGTGELFF
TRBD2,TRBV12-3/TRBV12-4,CASSRGGSGRTYEQYF
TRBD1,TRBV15,CATTGVDRGRTGELFF
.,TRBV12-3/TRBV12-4,CASNHLGGIAKNIQYF
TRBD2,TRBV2,CASSEQARVAGGRNEQFF